The 15 T cell receptor beta chains listed next were all sequenced from one sample in a study of blood T cell repertoires in COVID-19. The method was immunoSEQ multiplex PCR; TCRdb's version includes in-frame clones alone and lacks a portion of them. The top ten hold about 10% of the sample, which has around 140,000 clones, roughly 82% seen once. Sequenced: peripheral blood. The receptors here all came from a man aged 60 to 75 with active or convalescent COVID-19.

The chain recombines TRBV6-5 with TRBJ2-5, with TRBD1 identical over 7 bases. J was trimmed by 7 bases and V by 4 bases; bases with no gene match: 12. The CDR3 extends over 15 amino acids. Germline loops: CDR1 MNHEY, CDR2 SVGAGI. CDR3 in amino acids: CASSWLTGRLGTQYF. DNA for the CDR3: TGTGCCAGCAGTTGGCTGACAGGGCGGTTGGGGACCCAGTACTTC.

V usage is TRBV5-1 and J usage is TRBJ1-2, with 9 bases matching TRBD1. This CDR3 region has 17 residues. J was trimmed by 0 bases and V by 2 bases; bases with no gene match: 8. Per germline, CDR1 SGHRS and CDR2 YFSETQ. The DNA for the CDR3 is TGCGCCAGCAGCTTTTTCTACGGGACAGGGTCTAACTATGGCTACACCTTC. Translation gives CASSFFYGTGSNYGYTF.

This chain uses TRBV5-6 with TRBJ2-1; perhaps TRBD2 as D (5 bases). Germline CDR1 is SGHDT and CDR2 is YYEEEE. The germline V and J ends were trimmed by 4 bases and 10 bases, with 15 bases remaining between them. CDR3 length: 13 residues. The CDR3 DNA follows: TGTGCCAGCAGCCCCCAACTAGGTGGGGAGCAGTTCTTC. Protein product: CASSPQLGGEQFF. The full variable domain, rest sourced from reference TRBV5-6 and TRBJ2-1, is DAGVTQSPTHLIKTRGQQVTLRCSPKSGHDTVSWYQQALGQGPQFIFQYYEEEERQRGNFPDRFSGHQFPNYSSELNVNALLLGDSALYLCASSPQLGGEQFFGPGTRLTVL.

The V call is TRBV12-3 or TRBV12-4, the J call TRBJ1-3; 8 nucleotides match TRBD1. The CDR3 runs 13 residues. The trim removed 6 bases at V and 3 bases at J, leaving 1 base unmatched. The CDR3, as DNA: TGTGCCAGCAGCGGACAGGGTGGAAACACCATATATTTT. This sequence encodes CASSGQGGNTIYF.

The chain is built from TRBV6-2 or TRBV6-3 and TRBJ2-2; D might be TRBD1 (6 bases). The CDR3 spans 16 residues. The germline CDR1 and CDR2 sequences are MNHEY and SVGEGT. Trimming stripped 6 bases from V and 0 bases from J, with 14 bases between. The CDR3 region is CASSLLGAPNTGELFF. The CDR3 DNA follows: TGTGCCAGCAGCTTGCTGGGGGCTCCGAACACCGGGGAGCTGTTTTTT.

This chain uses TRBV18 with TRBJ1-4; 8 nucleotides line up with TRBD1. Germline trimming cut 3 bases from V and 4 bases from J; bases unmatched to any gene: 4. CDR1 and CDR2 from the germline V gene are KGHSH and LQKENI. This CDR3 has 15 residues. CDR3 nucleotides: TGTGCCAGCTCACCTCACGGACAGGGTAATGAAAAACTGTTTTTT. Its translation: CASSPHGQGNEKLFF.

The CDR3: CASSLSALGLNTEAFF. In DNA form, the CDR3 reads TGTGCCAGCAGTTTATCGGCGTTGGGGCTGAACACTGAAGCTTTCTTT. The chain is built from TRBV27 and TRBJ1-1; the D gene is possibly TRBD1 (5 bases). Germline CDR1 and CDR2: MNHEY and SMNVEV (reference sequence). The V and J ends lost 0 bases and 0 bases respectively, with 11 bases between them. This CDR3 has 16 amino acids.

The chain recombines TRBV6-2 or TRBV6-3 with TRBJ1-1; D is unclear. CDR3 size: 12 residues. With 2 bases removed from V and 3 bases from J, the gap between germline ends came to 4 bases. Per the germline V gene, CDR1 is MNHEY and CDR2 is SVGEGT. CDR3 protein: CASSYEYTEAFF. In DNA form, the CDR3 reads TGTGCCAGCAGTTACGAGTACACTGAAGCTTTCTTT.

The J gene is TRBJ1-5, the V gene TRBV27; D is possibly TRBD1 (5 bases). Deletions cut 5 bases from V and 2 bases from J, with 13 bases between. The CDR3 consists of 15 residues. Germline values: CDR1 MNHEY, CDR2 SMNVEV (reference sequence). CDR3 nucleotide sequence: TGTGCCAGCAGTGACGCGGGGGGGGGCAATCAGCCCCAGCATTTT. Encoded protein: CASSDAGGGNQPQHF.

The chain is built from TRBV6-5 and TRBJ1-2; possibly TRBD1 for D (5 bases). This CDR3 is 14 amino acids long. Germline V gives CDR1 MNHEY, CDR2 SVGAGI. V gave up 2 bases and J gave up 4 bases, with 11 bases separating them. This chain's CDR3 is CASSYDRTSYGYTF. Written as DNA, the CDR3 is TGTGCCAGCAGTTACGACAGAACTTCCTATGGCTACACCTTC.

The chain uses TRBV13 and TRBJ1-2; possibly TRBD1 for D (5 bases). Germline CDR1 reads PRHDT; CDR2 reads FYEKMQ (reference sequence). CDR3 length equals 15 residues. V was shortened by 2 bases and J by 7 bases, with 17 bases between the two germline ends. In DNA, the CDR3 is TGTGCCAGCAGCTTACGTCAGGGAGGATTTGCTGGCTACACCTTC. It translates to CASSLRQGGFAGYTF.

The chain recombines TRBV18 with TRBJ1-2; D is ambiguous. V shed 3 bases and J shed 4 bases, with 9 bases lying between them. Germline values: CDR1 KGHSH, CDR2 LQKENI. The CDR3 runs to 13 residues. CDR3: CASSPGLGYGYTF. CDR3 in DNA: TGTGCCAGCTCACCCGGGTTAGGCTATGGCTACACCTTC.

The chain couples TRBV6-4 to TRBJ1-1, with 10 bases lining up with TRBD1. This CDR3 region has 14 residues. From germline, CDR1 is MRHNA and CDR2 SNTAGT. Trimming took 7 bases from V and 3 from J; bases not matched to a gene: 5. The CDR3, as DNA: TGTGCCAGCATGCGGGGGACAGGGGACACTGAAGCTTTCTTT. Residues: CASMRGTGDTEAFF.

This clone was observed a handful of times. The chain carries TRBV15 and TRBJ1-3, with D hard to call. V lost 1 base and J lost 2, with 9 bases in between. The CDR3 contains 15 residues. Germline loops: CDR1 LNHNV, CDR2 YYDKDF (reference sequence). The CDR3 sequence is CATSRAPAAGNTIYF. CDR3 in DNA: TGTGCCACCAGCAGAGCCCCGGCGGCTGGAAACACCATATATTTT.

This chain joins TRBV7-6 and TRBJ2-5; TRBD1 matches 7 bases. Germline V CDR1 and CDR2: SGHVS, FNYEAQ. CDR3 size: 15 residues. Losses at the gene ends were 1 base for V and 5 bases for J; bases not matched to a gene: 7. Here the CDR3 reads CASSLERQGGETQYF. As DNA, the CDR3 is TGTGCCAGCAGCTTAGAACGACAGGGCGGGGAGACCCAGTACTTC.